This T cell receptor beta chain came from a study of cytomegalovirus exposure and HLA in healthy donors. Donors came from a validation cohort of 90 to 150 subjects, distinct from the first 666-subject cohort. V gave up 3 bases and J gave up 2 bases, with 7 bases separating them. CDR3 length: 14 amino acids. Per the germline V gene, CDR1 is LNHDA and CDR2 is SQIVND (reference sequence). Method: immunoSEQ multiplex PCR; TCRdb's copy keeps in-frame clones and lacks some. This sample carries over 150,000 clones, roughly 89% of them seen once, and the ten largest clones take approximately 2.9%. This receptor was identified in a woman aged 18-29 years in good health and CMV-seropositive. The V gene is TRBV19, the J gene TRBJ2-2; D unclear. Sequencing input: PBMCs. The CDR3 reads CASSIKYNTGELFF. The CDR3 region has the DNA TGTGCCAGTAGTATTAAATATAACACCGGGGAGCTGTTTTTT.